In its sample, the clone carrying this T cell receptor beta chain was seen once. Roughly 0.45 to 1 ug RNA was reverse transcribed with random hexamers. TCRdb redid the calling of the immunoSEQ multiplex PCR reads with MiXCR, one entry per CDR3 protein. This table has tens of thousands of distinct CDR3 sequences, around 95% appearing once. The V gene end was trimmed by 4 bases and the J gene end by 0 bases; junction bases not matched to a gene: 3. CDR3 size: 15 residues. The sample originates from a study of CD8 T cells in Susac syndrome. The sequenced sample was CD8+ T cells from PBMCs. V is TRBV12-3 or TRBV12-4 and J is TRBJ1-5; 7 nucleotides align to TRBD1. The TCR sequence derives from a human donor with Susac syndrome. In DNA form, the CDR3 reads TGTGCCAGCAGTTCTACAGGGGTTAGCAATCAGCCCCAGCATTTT. This codes for CASSSTGVSNQPQHF.